This T cell receptor (beta chain) was sequenced in a study of T cells in Graves' hyperthyroidism and ophthalmopathy. Findings and limits, study-wide: Among thyroid clonotypes expanded above 0.001, most also appeared in blood. Ophthalmopathy prediction by the model preceded onset by a median about 6.8 months.

V dropped 3 bases and J dropped 8; count of bases not matched to a gene: 3. Germline V gene sequence: CDR1 DFQATT, CDR2 SNEGSKA (reference sequence). The CDR3 has 12 residues. Worth noting for this clonotype: The target antigen is unknown.

Using RNA transcripts as the source, TCR beta CDR3 regions were amplified. HTBI primers were used for first-round RT-PCR of the TCR CDR3. TCRdb processed the multiplex PCR reads anew with MiXCR; each CDR3 protein has one entry. The sample has some 500,000 distinct CDR3 sequences; roughly 14% are singletons. The sample was blood. The rearrangement links TRBV20-1 to TRBJ2-1; 8 bases map to TRBD2. The sequence came from a woman under 30 with Graves' hyperthyroidism. This CDR3 is CSASGRADEQFF. CDR3 nucleotide sequence: TGCAGTGCTAGCGGGAGGGCGGATGAGCAGTTCTTC.